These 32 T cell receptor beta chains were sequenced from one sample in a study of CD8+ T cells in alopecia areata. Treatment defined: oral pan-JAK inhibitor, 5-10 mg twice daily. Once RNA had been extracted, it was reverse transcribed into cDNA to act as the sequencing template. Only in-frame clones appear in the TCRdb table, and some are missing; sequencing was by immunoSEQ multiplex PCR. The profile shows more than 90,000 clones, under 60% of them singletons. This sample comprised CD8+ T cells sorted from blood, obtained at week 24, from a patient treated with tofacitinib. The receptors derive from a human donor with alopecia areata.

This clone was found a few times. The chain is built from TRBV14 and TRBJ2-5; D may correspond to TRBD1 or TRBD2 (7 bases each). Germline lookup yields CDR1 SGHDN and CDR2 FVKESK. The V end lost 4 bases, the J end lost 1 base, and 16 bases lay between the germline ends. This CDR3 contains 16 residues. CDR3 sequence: CASSRLRGGTQETQYF. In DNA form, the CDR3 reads TGTGCCAGCAGCCGCCTCAGGGGGGGCACCCAAGAGACCCAGTACTTC. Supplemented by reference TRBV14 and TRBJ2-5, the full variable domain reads EAGVTQFPSHSVIEKGQTVTLRCDPISGHDNLYWYRRVMGKEIKFLLHFVKESKQDESGMPNNRFLAERTGGTYSTLKVQPAELEDSGVYFCASSRLRGGTQETQYFGPGTRLLVL.

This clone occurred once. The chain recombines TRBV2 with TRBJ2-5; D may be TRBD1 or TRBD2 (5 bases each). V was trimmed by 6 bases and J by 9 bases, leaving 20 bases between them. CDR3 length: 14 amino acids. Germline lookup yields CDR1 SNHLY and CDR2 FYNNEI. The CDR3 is CASRAGTETTAQYF. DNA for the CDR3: TGTGCCAGCAGGGCCGGGACGGAGACCACGGCCCAGTACTTC.

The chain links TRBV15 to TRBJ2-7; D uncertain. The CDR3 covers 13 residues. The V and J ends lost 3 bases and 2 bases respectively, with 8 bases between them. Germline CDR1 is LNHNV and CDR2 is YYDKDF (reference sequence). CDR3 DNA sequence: TGTGCCACCAGCAGCTCCGACACCTACGAGCAGTACTTC. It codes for CATSSSDTYEQYF.

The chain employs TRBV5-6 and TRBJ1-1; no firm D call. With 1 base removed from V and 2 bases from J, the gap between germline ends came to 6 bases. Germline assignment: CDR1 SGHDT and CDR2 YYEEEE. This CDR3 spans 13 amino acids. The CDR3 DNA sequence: TGTGCCAGCAGCTTGCGACTTAACACTGAAGCTTTCTTT. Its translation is CASSLRLNTEAFF.

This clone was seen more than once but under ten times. The CDR3 sequence: CASTLQGETQYF. CDR3 sequence (DNA): TGTGCCAGCACCCTCCAGGGGGAGACCCAGTACTTC. V usage is TRBV11-2 and J usage is TRBJ2-5; maybe TRBD1 (6 bases). The V gene's germline CDR1 is SGHAT and CDR2 FQNNGV. CDR3 length equals 12 residues. The ends were cut back, 7 bases at V and 5 bases at J, with 11 bases in the middle.

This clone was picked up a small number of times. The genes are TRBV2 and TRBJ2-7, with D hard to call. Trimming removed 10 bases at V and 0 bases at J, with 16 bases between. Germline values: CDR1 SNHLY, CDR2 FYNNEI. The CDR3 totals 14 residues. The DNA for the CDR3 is TGTGCCACCTCCTTAGGGCCCTCCTCCTACGAGCAGTACTTC. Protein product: CATSLGPSSYEQYF.

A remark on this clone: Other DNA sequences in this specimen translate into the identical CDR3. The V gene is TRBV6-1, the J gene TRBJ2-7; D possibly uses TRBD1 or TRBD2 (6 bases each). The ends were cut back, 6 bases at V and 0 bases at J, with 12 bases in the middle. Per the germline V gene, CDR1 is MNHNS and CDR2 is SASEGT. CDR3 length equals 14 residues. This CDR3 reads CASSQRGASYEQYF. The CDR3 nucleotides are TGTGCCAGCAGCCAAAGGGGGGCCTCCTACGAGCAGTACTTC.

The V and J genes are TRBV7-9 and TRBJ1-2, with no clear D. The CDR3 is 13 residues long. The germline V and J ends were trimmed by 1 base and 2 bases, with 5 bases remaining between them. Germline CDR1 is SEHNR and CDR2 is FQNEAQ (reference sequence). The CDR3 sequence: CASSLGVNYGYTF. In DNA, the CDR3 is TGTGCCAGCAGCTTAGGGGTCAACTATGGCTACACCTTC.

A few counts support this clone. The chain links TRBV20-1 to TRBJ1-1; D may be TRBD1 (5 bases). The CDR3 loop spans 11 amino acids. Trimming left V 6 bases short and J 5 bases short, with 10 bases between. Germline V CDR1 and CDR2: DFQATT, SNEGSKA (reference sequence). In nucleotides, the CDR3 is TGCAGTGCCACCGGGACTACTGAAGCTTTCTTT. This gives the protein CSATGTTEAFF.

CDR3 amino acids: CAWSRNEAFF. The DNA for the CDR3 is TGTGCCTGGAGTCGTAACGAAGCTTTCTTT. This chain uses TRBV30 with TRBJ1-1; no clear D gene. The CDR3 runs to 10 residues. Germline V gene data show CDR1 as GTSNPN and CDR2 as SVGIG (reference sequence). Trimming took off 2 bases at V and 8 bases at J, with 6 bases between the two ends.

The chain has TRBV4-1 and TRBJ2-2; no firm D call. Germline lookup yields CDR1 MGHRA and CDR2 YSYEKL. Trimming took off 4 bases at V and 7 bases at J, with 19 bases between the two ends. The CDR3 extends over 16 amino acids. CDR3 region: CASSLRPGRADGELFF. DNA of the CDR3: TGCGCCAGCAGCCTCCGTCCTGGACGCGCCGACGGGGAGCTGTTTTTT.

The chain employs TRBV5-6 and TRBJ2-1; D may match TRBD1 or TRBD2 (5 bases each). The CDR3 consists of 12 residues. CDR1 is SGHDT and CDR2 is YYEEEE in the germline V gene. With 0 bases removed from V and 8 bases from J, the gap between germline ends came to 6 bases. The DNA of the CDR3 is TGTGCCAGCAGCTTGGGAGGGGATGAGCAGTTCTTC. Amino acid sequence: CASSLGGDEQFF.

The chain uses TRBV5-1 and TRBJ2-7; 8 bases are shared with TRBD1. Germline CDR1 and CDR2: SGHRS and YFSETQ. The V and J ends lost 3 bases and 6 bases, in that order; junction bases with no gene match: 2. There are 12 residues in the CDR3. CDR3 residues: CASSWTGSEQYF. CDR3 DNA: TGCGCCAGCAGCTGGACAGGGAGCGAGCAGTACTTC.

The CDR3 coding sequence is TGCGCCAGCAGTGATGCAGATACGCAGTATTTT. Protein sequence: CASSDADTQYF. This chain joins TRBV10-1 and TRBJ2-3, with unresolved D. The V end was cut by 3 bases, the J end by 4 bases, with 2 bases between. The germline CDR1 and CDR2 sequences are WNHNN and SYGVQD (reference sequence). This CDR3 comprises 11 residues.

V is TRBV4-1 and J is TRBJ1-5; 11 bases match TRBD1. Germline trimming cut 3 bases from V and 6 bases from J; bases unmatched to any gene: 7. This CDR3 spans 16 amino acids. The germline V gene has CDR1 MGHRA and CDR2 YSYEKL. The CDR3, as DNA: TGCGCCAGCAGCCAGGTGGACAGGGGGCATGGTCAGCCCCAGCATTTT. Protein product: CASSQVDRGHGQPQHF.

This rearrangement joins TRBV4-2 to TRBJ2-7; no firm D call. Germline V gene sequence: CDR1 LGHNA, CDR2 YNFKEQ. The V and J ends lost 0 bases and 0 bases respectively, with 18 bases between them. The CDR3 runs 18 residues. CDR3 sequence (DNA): TGTGCCAGCAGCCAAGACGACCTCAGAACCTTGAGCTCCTACGAGCAGTACTTC. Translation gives CASSQDDLRTLSSYEQYF.

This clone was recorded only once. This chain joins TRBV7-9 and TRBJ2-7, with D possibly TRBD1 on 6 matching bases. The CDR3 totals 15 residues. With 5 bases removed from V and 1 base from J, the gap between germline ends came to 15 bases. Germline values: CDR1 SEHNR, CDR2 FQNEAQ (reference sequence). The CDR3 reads CASSPSRTASYEQYF. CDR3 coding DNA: TGTGCCAGCAGCCCCTCGCGGACAGCATCCTACGAGCAGTACTTC.

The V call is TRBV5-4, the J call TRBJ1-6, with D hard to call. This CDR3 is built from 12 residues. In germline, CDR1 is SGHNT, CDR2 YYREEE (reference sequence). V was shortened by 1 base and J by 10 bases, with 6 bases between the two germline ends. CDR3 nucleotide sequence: TGTGCCAGCAGCTTGCCAAACTCACCCCTCCACTTT. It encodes CASSLPNSPLHF.

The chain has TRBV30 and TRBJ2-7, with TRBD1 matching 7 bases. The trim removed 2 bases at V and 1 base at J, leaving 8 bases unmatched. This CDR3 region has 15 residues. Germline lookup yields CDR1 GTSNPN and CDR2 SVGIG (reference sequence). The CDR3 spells CAWSRDREGSYEQYF. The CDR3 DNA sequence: TGTGCCTGGAGTAGGGACAGAGAAGGATCCTACGAGCAGTACTTC.

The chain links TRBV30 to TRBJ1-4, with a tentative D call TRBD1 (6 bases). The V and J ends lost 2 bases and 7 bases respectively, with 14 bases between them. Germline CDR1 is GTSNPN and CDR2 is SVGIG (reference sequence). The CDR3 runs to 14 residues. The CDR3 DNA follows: TGTGCCTGGAGTAGGGGGGGCTGGGGTGAAAAACTGTTTTTT. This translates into CAWSRGGWGEKLFF.

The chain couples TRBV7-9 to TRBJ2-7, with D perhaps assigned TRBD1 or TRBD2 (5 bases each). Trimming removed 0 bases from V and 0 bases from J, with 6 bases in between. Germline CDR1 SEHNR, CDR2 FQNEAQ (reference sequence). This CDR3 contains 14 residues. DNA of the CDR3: TGTGCCAGCAGCTTAGCGGGGGTCTCCTACGAGCAGTACTTC. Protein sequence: CASSLAGVSYEQYF.

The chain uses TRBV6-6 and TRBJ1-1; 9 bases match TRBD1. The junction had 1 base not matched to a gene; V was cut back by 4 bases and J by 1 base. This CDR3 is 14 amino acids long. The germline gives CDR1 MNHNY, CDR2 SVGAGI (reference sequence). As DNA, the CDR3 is TGTGCCAGCAGTTGGACAGGGGAGAACACTGAAGCTTTCTTT. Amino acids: CASSWTGENTEAFF.

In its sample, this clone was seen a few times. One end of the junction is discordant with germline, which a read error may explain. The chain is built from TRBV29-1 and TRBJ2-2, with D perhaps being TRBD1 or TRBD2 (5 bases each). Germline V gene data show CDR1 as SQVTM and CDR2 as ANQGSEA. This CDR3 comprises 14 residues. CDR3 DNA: TGCAGCGCTGAAGGGACGGACAACACCGGGGAGCTGTTTTTT. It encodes CSAEGTDNTGELFF.

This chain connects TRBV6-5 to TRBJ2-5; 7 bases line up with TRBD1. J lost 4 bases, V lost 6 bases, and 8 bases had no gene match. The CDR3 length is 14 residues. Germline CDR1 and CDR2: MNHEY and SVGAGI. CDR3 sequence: CASSSTGDGETQYF. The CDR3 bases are TGTGCCAGCAGCTCCACAGGGGACGGAGAGACCCAGTACTTC.

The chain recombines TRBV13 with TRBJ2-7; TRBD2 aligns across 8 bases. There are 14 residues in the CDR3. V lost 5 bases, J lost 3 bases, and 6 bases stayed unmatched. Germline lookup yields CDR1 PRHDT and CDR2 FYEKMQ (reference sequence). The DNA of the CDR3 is TGTGCCAGCAGCCCCTCAGCGGGGGTCTACGAGCAGTACTTC. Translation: CASSPSAGVYEQYF.

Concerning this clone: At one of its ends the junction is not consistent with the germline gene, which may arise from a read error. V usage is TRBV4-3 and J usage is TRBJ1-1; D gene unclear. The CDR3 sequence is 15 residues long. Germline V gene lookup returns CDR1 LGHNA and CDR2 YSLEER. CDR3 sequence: CASSKDTYTNTEAFF. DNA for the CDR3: TGCGCCAGCAGCAAAGACACATATACGAACACTGAAGCTTTCTTT.

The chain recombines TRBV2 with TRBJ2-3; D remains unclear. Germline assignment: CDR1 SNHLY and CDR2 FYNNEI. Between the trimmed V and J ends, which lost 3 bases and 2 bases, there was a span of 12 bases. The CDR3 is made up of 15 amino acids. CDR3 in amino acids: CASSDRGRPTDTQYF. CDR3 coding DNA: TGTGCCAGCAGTGATCGCGGCCGCCCCACAGATACGCAGTATTTT.

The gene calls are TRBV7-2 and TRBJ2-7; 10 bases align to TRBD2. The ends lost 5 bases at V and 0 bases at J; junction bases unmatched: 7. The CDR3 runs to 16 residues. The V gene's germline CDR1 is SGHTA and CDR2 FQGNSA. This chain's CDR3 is CASSDPLAGSSYEQYF. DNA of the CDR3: TGTGCCAGCAGCGATCCACTAGCGGGGAGCTCCTACGAGCAGTACTTC.

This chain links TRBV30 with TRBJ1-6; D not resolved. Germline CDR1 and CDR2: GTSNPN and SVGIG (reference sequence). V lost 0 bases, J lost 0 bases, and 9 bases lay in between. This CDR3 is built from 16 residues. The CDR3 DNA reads TGTGCCTGGAGTGTCGACGCCAGCTCCTATAATTCACCCCTCCACTTT. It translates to CAWSVDASSYNSPLHF.

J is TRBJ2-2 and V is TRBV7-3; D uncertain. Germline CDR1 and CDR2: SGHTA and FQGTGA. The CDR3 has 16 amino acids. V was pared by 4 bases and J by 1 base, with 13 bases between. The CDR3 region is CASSSKERVNTGELFF. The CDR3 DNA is TGTGCCAGCAGCTCCAAGGAACGGGTGAACACCGGGGAGCTGTTTTTT.

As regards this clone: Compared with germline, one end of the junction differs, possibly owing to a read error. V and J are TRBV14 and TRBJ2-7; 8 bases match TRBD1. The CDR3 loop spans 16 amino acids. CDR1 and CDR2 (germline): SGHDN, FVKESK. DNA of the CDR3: TGTGCCAGCAGTCAAGACCGGACAGGGCACTCCTACGAGCAGTACTTC. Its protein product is CASSQDRTGHSYEQYF.

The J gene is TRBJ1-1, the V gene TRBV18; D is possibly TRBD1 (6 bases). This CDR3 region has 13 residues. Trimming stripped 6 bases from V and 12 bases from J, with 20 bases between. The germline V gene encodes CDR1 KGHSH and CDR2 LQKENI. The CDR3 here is CASSPGDLFRSFF. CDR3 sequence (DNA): TGTGCCAGCTCTCCAGGGGACTTATTCCGGTCTTTCTTT.